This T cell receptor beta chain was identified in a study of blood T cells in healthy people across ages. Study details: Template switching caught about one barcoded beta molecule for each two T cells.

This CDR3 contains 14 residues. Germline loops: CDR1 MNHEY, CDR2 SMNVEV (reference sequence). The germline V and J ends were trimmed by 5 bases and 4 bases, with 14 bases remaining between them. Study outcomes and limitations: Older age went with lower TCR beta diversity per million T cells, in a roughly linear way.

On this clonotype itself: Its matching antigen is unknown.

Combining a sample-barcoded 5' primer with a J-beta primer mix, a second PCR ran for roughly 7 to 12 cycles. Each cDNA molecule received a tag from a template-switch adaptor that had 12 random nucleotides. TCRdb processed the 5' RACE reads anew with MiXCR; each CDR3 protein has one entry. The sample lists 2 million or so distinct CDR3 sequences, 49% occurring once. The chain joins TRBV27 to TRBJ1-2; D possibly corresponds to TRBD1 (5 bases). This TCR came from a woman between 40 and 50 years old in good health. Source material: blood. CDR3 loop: CASSLGTGRYGYTF. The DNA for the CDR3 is TGTGCCAGCAGTCTGGGGACGGGGCGCTATGGCTACACCTTC.